The 8 T cell receptor beta chains below were found in one sample sequenced in a study of T cells in Graves' hyperthyroidism and ophthalmopathy (dated by TCRdb to the late 2010s). The library was obtained by multiplex PCR. The sample was run on an Illumina HiSeq 2000. TCR beta CDR3 regions were amplified from RNA transcripts. The TCR CDR3 was subjected to a first round of RT-PCR using the HTBI primer set and the Qiagen OneStep RT-PCR kit. TCRdb itself trimmed the public reads at Q25 with fastp, ran MiXCR and retained productive beta chains. Here each entry gathers all rows of one CDR3 protein and keeps the most common genes and DNA. Across this sample there are about 660,000 distinct CDR3 sequences, with roughly 45% seen only once. The ten largest make up 7% to 7.5% of the sample. Sequences were obtained from peripheral blood or thyroid tissue (not recorded which). The source is an adult man with Graves' disease, either hyperthyroidism or ophthalmopathy (not recorded which).

This clonotype has just a few counts. The CDR3 sequence: CASSLVTSETQYF. The CDR3 coding sequence is TGCGCCAGCAGCTTGGTTACTTCAGAGACCCAGTACTTC. The chain is built from TRBV5-1 and TRBJ2-5; D not certain. CDR1 is SGHRS and CDR2 is YFSETQ in the germline V gene. The CDR3 consists of 13 residues. V dropped 0 bases and J dropped 4 bases, with 7 bases sitting between them.

This clonotype was counted a few times. The chain recombines TRBV10-1 with TRBJ2-7; unclear D gene. This CDR3 has 14 amino acids. Trimming cost V 3 bases and J 2 bases, with 11 bases left between them. Looked up from germline, CDR1 is WNHNN and CDR2 is SYGVQD (reference sequence). The CDR3 reads CASSDRISTYEQYF. Written as DNA, the CDR3 is TGCGCCAGCAGTGATAGGATTTCAACCTACGAGCAGTACTTC.

This rearrangement joins TRBV7-8 to TRBJ1-2; 9 bases are a match to TRBD1. Germline lookup yields CDR1 SGHVS and CDR2 FQNEAQ. V shed 6 bases and J 2 bases; nucleotides not matched to a gene: 10. The CDR3 runs to 16 residues. The CDR3 nucleotides read TGTGCCAGCAGTCGGCATGGACAGGGGAAAAACTATGGCTACACCTTC. Its protein product is CASSRHGQGKNYGYTF.

V and J are TRBV5-1 and TRBJ2-5; 13 bases agree with TRBD2. Per germline, CDR1 SGHRS and CDR2 YFSETQ. The CDR3 contains 16 residues. Germline trimming cut 4 bases from V and 2 bases from J; bases unmatched to any gene: 5. CDR3 sequence (DNA): TGCGCCAGCAGCGCCGGACTAGCGGGGGAACAAGAGACCCAGTACTTC. Translating it yields CASSAGLAGEQETQYF.

At least ten counts were recorded for this clonotype. The rearrangement joins TRBV7-2 to TRBJ1-1; no clear D. Germline lookup yields CDR1 SGHTA and CDR2 FQGNSA. Trimming took 2 bases from V and 0 from J, leaving 7 bases between them. The CDR3 is 14 residues long. The CDR3 sequence: CASSLQSMNTEAFF. CDR3 in DNA: TGTGCCAGCAGCTTACAGTCCATGAACACTGAAGCTTTCTTT.

Concerning this clonotype itself: A much more abundant neighbour one base away suggests this may be a read error. V is TRBV14 and J is TRBJ1-5, with D hard to call. CDR3 length: 13 residues. The V gene lost 1 base and the J gene lost 5 bases, with 6 bases spanning the gap. CDR1 and CDR2 (germline): SGHDN, FVKESK. CDR3 in DNA: TGTGCCAGCAGCCAAGGCGTCCATCAGCCCCAGCATTTT. Its protein product is CASSQGVHQPQHF.

In nucleotides, the CDR3 is TGCAGCGAAGACAGACGCCCTGAAGCTTTCTTT. Amino acids: CSEDRRPEAFF. The rearrangement links TRBV29-1 to TRBJ1-1, with D possibly TRBD1 on 5 matching bases. Trimming pared 7 bases from V and 6 bases from J, leaving 12 bases between. Germline V gene lookup returns CDR1 SQVTM and CDR2 ANQGSEA. This CDR3 contains 11 residues.

This clonotype appeared many times. The genes are TRBV20-1 and TRBJ1-1; D perhaps matches TRBD1 (5 bases). Germline assignment: CDR1 DFQATT and CDR2 SNEGSKA (reference sequence). This CDR3 contains 15 residues. The V end was cut by 1 base, the J end by 4 bases, with 16 bases between. DNA for the CDR3: TGCAGTGCTAGAGCTCCTCAGGGAAGGAGCACTGAAGCTTTCTTT. This codes for CSARAPQGRSTEAFF.